The present T cell receptor (beta chain) was sequenced within a study of CD8+ T cells in alopecia areata. Looking at the study overall: The drug, oral tofacitinib, was given to treated patients at 5 to 10 mg twice daily.

Indicated treatment: oral pan-JAK inhibitor, 5-10 mg twice daily. It was from alopecia areata patients that lesional scalp punch biopsies and peripheral blood were collected. The CDR3 totals 12 residues. V gave up 4 bases and J gave up 2 bases, with 6 bases separating them. The germline CDR1 and CDR2 sequences are SQVTM and ANQGSEA. Extracted RNA was reverse transcribed into cDNA, the sequencing template. TCRdb's copy holds only in-frame clones and misses some; the assay was immunoSEQ multiplex PCR. Of under 110,000 clones in the sample, roughly 60% are singletons; the top ten hold 16%. This clone was found a few times.

The V call is TRBV29-1, the J call TRBJ2-1, with D tentatively TRBD2 (5 bases). Material: CD8+ T cells sorted from blood, obtained between weeks 55 and 65, from a patient treated with tofacitinib. The sequence was collected from a human donor with alopecia areata. The CDR3 DNA is TGCAGCGTTGCCGGGACCTACAATGAGCAGTTCTTC. It yields the protein CSVAGTYNEQFF.